The subject of this entry is one TCR beta chain. These data belong to a study of control samples from healthy donors and cancer patients. Method: immunoSEQ multiplex PCR; TCRdb's copy keeps in-frame clones and lacks some. In the table there are approximately 58,000 clones, over 75% of which are singletons. Trimming left V 10 bases short and J 2 bases short, with 15 bases between. Germline V CDR1 and CDR2: MNHEY, SVGAGI. This CDR3 has 13 residues. This TCR came from a woman aged 60-75 years with lung cancer. The V call is TRBV6-5, the J call TRBJ2-7; perhaps TRBD2 as D (6 bases). The sample comprised PBMCs. CDR3 amino acids: CATQDPGAYEQYF. The CDR3 DNA sequence: TGTGCCACCCAGGATCCGGGGGCCTACGAGCAGTACTTC.